The source of this TCR beta chain is a study of cytomegalovirus exposure and HLA in healthy donors. Regarding the study as a whole: In a later analysis, donors in an Asian-associated ancestry cluster reportedly had fewer N-insertions in productive TCRs than the cohort mean. Clonal expansion was found to be greater in HLA-associated TCR beta chains than in equally common others in a later analysis. Researchers reported in a later analysis that a missense DCLRE1C variant was tied to TCR beta V- and J-gene trimming.

Germline V lookup: CDR1 GTSNPN, CDR2 SVGIG (reference sequence). V lost 0 bases, J lost 2 bases, and 8 bases lay in between. The CDR3 totals 13 residues. Researchers ran the PCR with 60 Vbeta and 13 Jbeta primers. Clones were read by immunoSEQ multiplex PCR, and TCRdb kept only the in-frame ones, dropping some. Of about 120,000 clones listed, roughly 76% are singletons. As for this clone: The antigen is unknown.

Sequencing used PBMCs. The TCR was taken from a woman in her forties in good health and CMV-seropositive. The V call is TRBV30, the J call TRBJ2-7; unclear D gene. For the CDR3, the DNA is TGTGCCTGGAGTGTCCCGCAGACCTACGAGCAGTACTTC. This translates into CAWSVPQTYEQYF.